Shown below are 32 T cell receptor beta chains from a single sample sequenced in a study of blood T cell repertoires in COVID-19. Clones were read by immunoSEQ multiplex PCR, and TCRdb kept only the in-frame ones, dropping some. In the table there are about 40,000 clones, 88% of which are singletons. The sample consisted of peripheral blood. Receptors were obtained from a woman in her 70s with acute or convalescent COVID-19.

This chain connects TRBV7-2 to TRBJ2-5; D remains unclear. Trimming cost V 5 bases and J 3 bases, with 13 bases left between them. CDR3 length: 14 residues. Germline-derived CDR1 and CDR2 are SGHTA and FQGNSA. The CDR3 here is CASSHVGVEETQYF. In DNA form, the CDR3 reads TGTGCCAGCAGCCACGTTGGTGTAGAAGAGACCCAGTACTTC.

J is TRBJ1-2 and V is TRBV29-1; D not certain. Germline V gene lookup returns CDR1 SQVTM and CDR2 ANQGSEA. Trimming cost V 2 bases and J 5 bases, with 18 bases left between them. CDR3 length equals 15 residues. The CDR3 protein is CSVENPRRGLYGYTF. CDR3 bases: TGCAGCGTTGAAAATCCTCGGAGAGGGTTATATGGCTACACCTTC.

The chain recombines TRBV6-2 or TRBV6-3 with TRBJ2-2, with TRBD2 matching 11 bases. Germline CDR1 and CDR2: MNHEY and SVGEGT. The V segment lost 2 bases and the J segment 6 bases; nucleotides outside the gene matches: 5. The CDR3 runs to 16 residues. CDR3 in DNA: TGTGCCAGCAGTTACGGAATAGCGGGAGGGCCCGGGGAGCTGTTTTTT. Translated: CASSYGIAGGPGELFF.

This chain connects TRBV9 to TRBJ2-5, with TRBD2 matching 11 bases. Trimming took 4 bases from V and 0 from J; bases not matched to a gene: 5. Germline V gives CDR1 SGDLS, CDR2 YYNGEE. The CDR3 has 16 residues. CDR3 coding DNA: TGTGCCAGCAGCCCTCTAGCGGGAGGAAACCAAGAGACCCAGTACTTC. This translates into CASSPLAGGNQETQYF.

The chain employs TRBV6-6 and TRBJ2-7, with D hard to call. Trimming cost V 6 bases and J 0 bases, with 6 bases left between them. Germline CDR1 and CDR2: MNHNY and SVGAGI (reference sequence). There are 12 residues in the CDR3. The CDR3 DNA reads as TGTGCCAGCAGGCTAGACTCCTACGAGCAGTACGTC. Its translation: CASRLDSYEQYV.

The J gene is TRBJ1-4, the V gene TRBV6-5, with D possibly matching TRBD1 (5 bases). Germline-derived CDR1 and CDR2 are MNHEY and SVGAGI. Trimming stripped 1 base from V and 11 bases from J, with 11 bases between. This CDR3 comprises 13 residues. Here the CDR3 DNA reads TGTGCCAGCAGTTACTGGCCGCGACAGAAACTGTTTTTT. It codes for CASSYWPRQKLFF.

CDR3 region: CASSPGPGTWSSPLHF. The CDR3, as DNA: TGTGCCAGCAGTCCAGGTCCCGGGACATGGAGTTCACCCCTCCACTTT. The chain recombines TRBV28 with TRBJ1-6; D is possibly TRBD1 (6 bases). Trimming left V 5 bases short and J 9 bases short, with 20 bases between. Germline values: CDR1 MDHEN, CDR2 SYDVKM. The CDR3 runs to 16 residues.

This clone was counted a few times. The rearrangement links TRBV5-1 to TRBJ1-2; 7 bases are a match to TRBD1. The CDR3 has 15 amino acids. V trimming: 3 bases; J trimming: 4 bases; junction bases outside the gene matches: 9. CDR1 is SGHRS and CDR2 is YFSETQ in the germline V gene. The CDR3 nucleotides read TGCGCCAGCAGCTCAAACGCCGGGACAGCCTATGGCTACACCTTC. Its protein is CASSSNAGTAYGYTF.

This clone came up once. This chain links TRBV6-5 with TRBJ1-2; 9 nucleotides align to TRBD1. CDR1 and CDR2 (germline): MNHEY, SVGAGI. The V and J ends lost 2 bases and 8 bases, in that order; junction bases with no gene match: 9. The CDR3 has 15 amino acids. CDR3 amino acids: CASSYLDRGGEGYTF. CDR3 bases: TGTGCCAGCAGTTACCTGGACAGGGGCGGGGAAGGCTACACCTTC.

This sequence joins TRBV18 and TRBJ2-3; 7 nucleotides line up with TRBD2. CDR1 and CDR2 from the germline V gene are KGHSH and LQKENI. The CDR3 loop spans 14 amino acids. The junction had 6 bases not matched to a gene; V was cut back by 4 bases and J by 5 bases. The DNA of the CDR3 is TGTGCCAGCTCACAATGGAGCGGGGAAGATACGCAGTATTTT. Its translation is CASSQWSGEDTQYF.

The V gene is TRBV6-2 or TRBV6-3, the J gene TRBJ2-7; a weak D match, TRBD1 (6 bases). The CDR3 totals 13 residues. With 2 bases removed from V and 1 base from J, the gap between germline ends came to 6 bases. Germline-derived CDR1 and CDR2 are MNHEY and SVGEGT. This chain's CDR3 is CASSYTGSYEQYV. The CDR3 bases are TGTGCCAGCAGTTACACAGGGTCCTACGAGCAGTACGTC.

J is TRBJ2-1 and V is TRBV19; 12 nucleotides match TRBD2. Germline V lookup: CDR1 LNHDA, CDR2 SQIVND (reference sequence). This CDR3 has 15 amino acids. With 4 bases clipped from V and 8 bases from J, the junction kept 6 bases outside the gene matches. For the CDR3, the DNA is TGTGCCAGTAGTACTACTAGCGGGAGGTCCGATGAGCAGTTCTTC. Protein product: CASSTTSGRSDEQFF.

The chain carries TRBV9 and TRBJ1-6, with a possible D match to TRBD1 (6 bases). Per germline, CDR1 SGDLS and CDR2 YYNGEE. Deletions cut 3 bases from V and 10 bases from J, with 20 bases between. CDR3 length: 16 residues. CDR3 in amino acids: CASSALQGMGGSPLHF. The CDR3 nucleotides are TGTGCCAGCAGCGCACTTCAGGGGATGGGGGGGTCACCCCTCCACTTT.

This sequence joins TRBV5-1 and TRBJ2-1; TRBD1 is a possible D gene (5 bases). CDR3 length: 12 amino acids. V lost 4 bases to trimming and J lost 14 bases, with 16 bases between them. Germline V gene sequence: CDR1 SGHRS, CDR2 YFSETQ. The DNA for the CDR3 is TGCGCCAGCAGCCCGGCAGGGATGATGGAGTTCTTC. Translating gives CASSPAGMMEFF.

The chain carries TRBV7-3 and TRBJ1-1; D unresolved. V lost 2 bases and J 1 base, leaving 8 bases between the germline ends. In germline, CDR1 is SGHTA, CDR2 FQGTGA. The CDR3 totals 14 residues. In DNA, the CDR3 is TGTGCCAGCAGCTTAGTTGGCACGAACACTGAAGCTTTCTTT. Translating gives CASSLVGTNTEAFF.

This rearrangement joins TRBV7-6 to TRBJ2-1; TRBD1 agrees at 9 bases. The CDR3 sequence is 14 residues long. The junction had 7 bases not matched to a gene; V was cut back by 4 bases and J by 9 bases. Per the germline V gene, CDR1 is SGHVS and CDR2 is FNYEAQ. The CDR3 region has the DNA TGTGCCAGCAGCTCATTACAGGGGGCGCGTGAGCAGTTCTTC. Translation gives CASSSLQGAREQFF.

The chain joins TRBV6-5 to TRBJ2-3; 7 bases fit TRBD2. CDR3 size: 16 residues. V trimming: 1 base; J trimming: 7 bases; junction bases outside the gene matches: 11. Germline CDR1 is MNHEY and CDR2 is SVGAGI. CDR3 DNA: TGTGCCAGCAGTTACTATCCAGCGGGGCAGAGGAATACGCAGTATTTT. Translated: CASSYYPAGQRNTQYF.

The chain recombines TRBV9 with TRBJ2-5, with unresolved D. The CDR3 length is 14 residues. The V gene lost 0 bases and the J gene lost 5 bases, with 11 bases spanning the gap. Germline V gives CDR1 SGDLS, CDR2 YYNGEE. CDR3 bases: TGTGCCAGCAGCGTAGATACGGTTCGGGAGACCCAGTACTTC. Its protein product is CASSVDTVRETQYF. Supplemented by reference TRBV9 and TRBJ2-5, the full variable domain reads DSGVTQTPKHLITATGQRVTLRCSPRSGDLSVYWYQQSLDQGLQFLIQYYNGEERAKGNILERFSAQQFPDLHSELNLSSLELGDSALYFCASSVDTVRETQYFGPGTRLLVL.

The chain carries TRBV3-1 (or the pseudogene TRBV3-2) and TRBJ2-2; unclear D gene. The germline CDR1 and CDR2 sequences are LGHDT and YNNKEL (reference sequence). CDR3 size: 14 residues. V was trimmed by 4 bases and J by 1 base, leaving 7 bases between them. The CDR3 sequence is CASSRTENTGELFF. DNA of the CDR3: TGTGCCAGCAGCCGAACAGAGAACACCGGGGAGCTGTTTTTT.

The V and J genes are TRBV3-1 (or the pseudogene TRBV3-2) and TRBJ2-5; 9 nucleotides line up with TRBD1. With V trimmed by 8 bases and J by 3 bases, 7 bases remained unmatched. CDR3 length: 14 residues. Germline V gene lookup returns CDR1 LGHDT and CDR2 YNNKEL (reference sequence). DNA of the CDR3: TGTGCCAGCTACCCGGGACAGGGCGAAGAGACCCAGTACTTC. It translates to CASYPGQGEETQYF.

This chain's CDR3 is CASSYRAAGTDTQYF. DNA of the CDR3: TGTGCCAGCAGTTACCGCGCTGCGGGGACAGATACGCAGTATTTT. V usage is TRBV6-2 or TRBV6-3 and J usage is TRBJ2-3, with a weak D call TRBD2 (6 bases). V lost 2 bases, J lost 3 bases, and 12 bases lay in between. This CDR3 has 15 amino acids. Germline V lookup: CDR1 MNHEY, CDR2 SVGEGT.

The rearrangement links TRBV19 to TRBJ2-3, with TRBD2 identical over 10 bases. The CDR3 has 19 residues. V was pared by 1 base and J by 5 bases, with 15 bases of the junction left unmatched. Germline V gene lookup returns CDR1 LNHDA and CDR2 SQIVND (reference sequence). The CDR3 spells CASSIASPSLAGFRDTQYF. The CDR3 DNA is TGTGCCAGTAGTATAGCCAGCCCTTCACTAGCGGGGTTTAGAGATACGCAGTATTTT. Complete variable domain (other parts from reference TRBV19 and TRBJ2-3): DGGITQSPKYLFRKEGQNVTLSCEQNLNHDAMYWYRQDPGQGLRLIYYSQIVNDFQKGDIAEGYSVSREKKESFPLTVTSAQKNPTAFYLCASSIASPSLAGFRDTQYFGPGTRLTVL.

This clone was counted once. CDR3 coding DNA: TGTGCCAGCAGCTTTCTTTTAGGGCGGGAGGACATTCAGTACTTC. This translates into CASSFLLGREDIQYF. This sequence joins TRBV7-9 and TRBJ2-4; 8 bases align to TRBD2. The V and J ends lost 3 bases and 8 bases, in that order; junction bases with no gene match: 9. The CDR3 runs 15 residues. Germline V gene sequence: CDR1 SEHNR, CDR2 FQNEAQ (reference sequence).

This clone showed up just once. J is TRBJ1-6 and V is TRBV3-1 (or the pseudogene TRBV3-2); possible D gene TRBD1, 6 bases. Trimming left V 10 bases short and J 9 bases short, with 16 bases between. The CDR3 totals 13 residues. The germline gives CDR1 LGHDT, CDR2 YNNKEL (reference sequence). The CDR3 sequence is CATSLSRGSPLHF. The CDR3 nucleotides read TGTGCCACCAGTTTGTCCAGGGGTTCACCCCTCCACTTT.

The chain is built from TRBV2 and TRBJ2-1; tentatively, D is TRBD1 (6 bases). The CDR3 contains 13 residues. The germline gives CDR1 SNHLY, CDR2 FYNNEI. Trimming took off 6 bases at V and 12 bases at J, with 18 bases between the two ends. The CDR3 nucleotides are TGTGCCAGCAGCTCAGGACCGCGAGGGGGGCAGTTCTTC. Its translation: CASSSGPRGGQFF.

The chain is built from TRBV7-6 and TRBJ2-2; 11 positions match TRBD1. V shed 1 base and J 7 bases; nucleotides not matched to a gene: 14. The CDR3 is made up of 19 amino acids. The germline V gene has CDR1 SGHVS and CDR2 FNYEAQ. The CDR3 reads CASSLVTYPGQGEGGELFF. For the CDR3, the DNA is TGTGCCAGCAGCTTAGTTACTTACCCGGGACAGGGGGAAGGCGGGGAGCTGTTTTTT.

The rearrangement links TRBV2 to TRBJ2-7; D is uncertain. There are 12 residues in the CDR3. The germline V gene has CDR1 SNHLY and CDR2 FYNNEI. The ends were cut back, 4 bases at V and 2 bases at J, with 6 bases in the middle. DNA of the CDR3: TGTGCCAGCAGTGCTGTTCCCTACGAGCAGTACGTC. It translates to CASSAVPYEQYV.

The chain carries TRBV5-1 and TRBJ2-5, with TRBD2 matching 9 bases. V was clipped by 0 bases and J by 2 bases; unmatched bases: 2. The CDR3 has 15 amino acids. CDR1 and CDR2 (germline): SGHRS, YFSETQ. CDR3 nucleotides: TGCGCCAGCAGCTTGGGACTAGCGGCGCAAGAGACCCAGTACTTC. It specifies CASSLGLAAQETQYF.

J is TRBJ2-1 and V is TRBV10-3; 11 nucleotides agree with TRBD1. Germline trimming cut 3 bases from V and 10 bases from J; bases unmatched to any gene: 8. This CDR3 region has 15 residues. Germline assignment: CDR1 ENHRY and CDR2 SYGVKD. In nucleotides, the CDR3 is TGTGCCATCAGTGAATCAGGACAGGGGGCAGGGGAGCAGTTCTTC. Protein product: CAISESGQGAGEQFF.

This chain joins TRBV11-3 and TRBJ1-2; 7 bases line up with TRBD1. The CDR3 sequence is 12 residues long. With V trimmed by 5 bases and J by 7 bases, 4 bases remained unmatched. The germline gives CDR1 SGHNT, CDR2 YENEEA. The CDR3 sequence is CASSPPGGGYTF. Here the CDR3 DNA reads TGTGCCAGCAGCCCACCAGGGGGTGGCTACACCTTC.

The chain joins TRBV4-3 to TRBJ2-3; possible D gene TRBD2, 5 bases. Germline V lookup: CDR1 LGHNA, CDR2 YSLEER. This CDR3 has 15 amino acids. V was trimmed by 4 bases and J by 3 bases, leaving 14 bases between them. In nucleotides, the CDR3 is TGCGCCAGCAGCCCCGGCACGGGGATAACAGATACGCAGTATTTT. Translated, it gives CASSPGTGITDTQYF.

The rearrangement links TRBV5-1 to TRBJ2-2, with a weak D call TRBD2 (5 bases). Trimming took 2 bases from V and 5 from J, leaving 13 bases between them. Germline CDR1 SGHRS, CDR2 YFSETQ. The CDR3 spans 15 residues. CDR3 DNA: TGCGCCAGCAGCTTACGGGTGGGAGAGACCGGGGAGCTGTTTTTT. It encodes CASSLRVGETGELFF.